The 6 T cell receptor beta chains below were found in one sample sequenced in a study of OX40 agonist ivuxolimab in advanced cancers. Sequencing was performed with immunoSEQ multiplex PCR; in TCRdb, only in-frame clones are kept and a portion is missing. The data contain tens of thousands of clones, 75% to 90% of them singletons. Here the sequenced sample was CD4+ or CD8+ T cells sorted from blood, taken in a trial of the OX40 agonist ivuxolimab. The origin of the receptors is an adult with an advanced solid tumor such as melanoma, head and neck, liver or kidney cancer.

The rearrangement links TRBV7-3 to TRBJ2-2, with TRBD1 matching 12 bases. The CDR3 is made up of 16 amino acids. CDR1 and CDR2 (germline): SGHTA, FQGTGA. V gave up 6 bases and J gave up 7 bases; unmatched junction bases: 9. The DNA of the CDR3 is TGTGCCAGCAGTCTTCCGGGACAGGGGGCTTTCGGGGAGCTGTTTTTT. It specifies CASSLPGQGAFGELFF.

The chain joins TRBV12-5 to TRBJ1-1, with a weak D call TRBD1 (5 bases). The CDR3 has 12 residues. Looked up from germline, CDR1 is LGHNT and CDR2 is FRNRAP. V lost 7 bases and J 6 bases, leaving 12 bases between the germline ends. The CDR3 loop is CASAPRVAEAFF. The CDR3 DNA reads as TGTGCTAGTGCCCCCAGGGTCGCTGAAGCTTTCTTT.

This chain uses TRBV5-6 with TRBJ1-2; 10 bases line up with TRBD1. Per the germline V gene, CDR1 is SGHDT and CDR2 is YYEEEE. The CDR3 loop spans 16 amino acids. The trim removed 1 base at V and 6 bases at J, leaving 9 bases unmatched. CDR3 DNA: TGTGCCAGCAGCTTGAACTTGGACAGGGGGTGGAATGGCTACACCTTC. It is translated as CASSLNLDRGWNGYTF. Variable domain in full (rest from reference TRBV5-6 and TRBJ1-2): DAGVTQSPTHLIKTRGQQVTLRCSPKSGHDTVSWYQQALGQGPQFIFQYYEEEERQRGNFPDRFSGHQFPNYSSELNVNALLLGDSALYLCASSLNLDRGWNGYTFGSGTRLTVV.

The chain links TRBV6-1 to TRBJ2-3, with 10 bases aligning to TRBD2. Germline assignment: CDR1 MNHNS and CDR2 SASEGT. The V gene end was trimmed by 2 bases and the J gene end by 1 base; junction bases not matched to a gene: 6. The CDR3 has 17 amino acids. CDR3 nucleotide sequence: TGTGCCAGCAGTGAAACCCTAGCGGGGGTCCGCACAGATACGCAGTATTTT. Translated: CASSETLAGVRTDTQYF.

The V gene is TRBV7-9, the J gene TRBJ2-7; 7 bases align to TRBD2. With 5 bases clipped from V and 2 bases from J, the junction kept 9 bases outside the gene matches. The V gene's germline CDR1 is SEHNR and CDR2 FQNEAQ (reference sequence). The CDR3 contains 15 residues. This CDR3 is CASSPHGGSTYEQYF. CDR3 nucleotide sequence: TGTGCCAGCAGCCCCCACGGGGGGAGCACCTACGAGCAGTACTTC. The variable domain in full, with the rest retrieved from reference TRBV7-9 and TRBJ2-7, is DTGVSQNPRHKITKRGQNVTFRCDPISEHNRLYWYRQTLGQGPEFLTYFQNEAQLEKSRLLSDRFSAERPKGSFSTLEIQRTEQGDSAMYLCASSPHGGSTYEQYFGPGTRLTVT.

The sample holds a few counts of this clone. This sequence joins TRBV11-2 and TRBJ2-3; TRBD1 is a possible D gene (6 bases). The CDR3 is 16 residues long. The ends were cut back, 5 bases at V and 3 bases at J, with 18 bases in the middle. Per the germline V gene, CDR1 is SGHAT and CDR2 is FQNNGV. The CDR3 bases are TGTGCCAGCAGCGTCCTGACAGGTTGGTTTACAGATACGCAGTATTTT. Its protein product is CASSVLTGWFTDTQYF.